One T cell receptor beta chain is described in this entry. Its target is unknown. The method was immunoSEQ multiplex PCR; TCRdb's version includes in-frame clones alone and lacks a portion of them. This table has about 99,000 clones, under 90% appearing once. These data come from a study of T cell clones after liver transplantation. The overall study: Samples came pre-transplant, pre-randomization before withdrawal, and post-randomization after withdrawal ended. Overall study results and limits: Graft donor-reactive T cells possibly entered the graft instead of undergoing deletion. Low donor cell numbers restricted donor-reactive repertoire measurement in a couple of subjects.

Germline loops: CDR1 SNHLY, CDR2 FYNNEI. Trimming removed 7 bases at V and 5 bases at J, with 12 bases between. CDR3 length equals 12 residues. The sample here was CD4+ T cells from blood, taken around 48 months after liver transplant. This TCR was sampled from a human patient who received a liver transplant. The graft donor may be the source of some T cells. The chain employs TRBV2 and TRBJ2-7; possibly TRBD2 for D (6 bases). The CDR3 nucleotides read TGTGCCAGCACTGTAGCGGTCCACGAGCAGTACTTC. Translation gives CASTVAVHEQYF.